The rows below give T cell receptor beta chains drawn from one sample of a study of response to subunit inactivated influenza vaccine. TCRdb re-called the RT-PCR reads with MiXCR, one entry per CDR3 protein. This sample carries over 400,000 distinct CDR3 sequences, 10% to 15% of them seen once, and the ten largest clones take about an eighth. Sequenced material: PBMCs from blood, taken 45 days after vaccination. The receptors originated from a man aged 45-65 years who received an inactivated influenza vaccine. CDR3s include the opening cysteine and the closing phenylalanine or tryptophan. The D gene is left open where the match is weak. Not every row has a clone size; where given, it reads once, few, many or a size class.

D: .
V: TRBV4-3
size: .
J: TRBJ2-4
DNA: TGCGCCAGCAGCCAAGGTACCCGAGGGGTGTCCAAAAACATTCAGTACTTC
CDR3: CASSQGTRGVSKNIQYF

D: TRBD2
V: TRBV9
size: few
J: TRBJ2-5
DNA: TGTGCCAGCAGCGCGGGGGGGGGTGGCGAGACCCAGTACTTC
CDR3: CASSAGGGGETQYF

D: .
V: TRBV12-3/TRBV12-4
size: many
J: TRBJ2-5
DNA: TGTGCCAGCAGTTTTGGGGTAGCGCAAGAGACCCAGTACTTC
CDR3: CASSFGVAQETQYF

D: .
V: TRBV5-1
size: few
J: TRBJ1-4
DNA: TGCGCCAGCAGCTTTGGCTCGACAGCGCCTAATGAAAAACTGTTTTTT
CDR3: CASSFGSTAPNEKLFF

D: .
V: TRBV4-3
size: many
J: TRBJ2-7
DNA: TGCGCCAGCAGCCAAGATGGCCTAGGGAGCTACGAGCAGTACTTC
CDR3: CASSQDGLGSYEQYF

D: .
V: TRBV4-2
size: few
J: TRBJ2-7
DNA: TGTGCCAGCAGCCAAGAGTTGACTAGTCTGAGCTCCTACGAGCAGTACTTC
CDR3: CASSQELTSLSSYEQYF

D: TRBD2
V: TRBV5-1
size: few
J: TRBJ2-2
DNA: TGCGCCAGCAGCCATAGACTAGCGGGGAGCGGCGGGGAGCTGTTTTTT
CDR3: CASSHRLAGSGGELFF

D: TRBD2
V: TRBV7-2
size: .
J: TRBJ2-2
DNA: TGTGCCAGCAGCTCGATAATCGGGAGGATTAGGGGGGAGCTGTTTTTT
CDR3: CASSSIIGRIRGELFF

D: TRBD2
V: TRBV5-1
size: .
J: TRBJ2-5
DNA: TGCGCCAGCAGACGAGGACTAGCGGGACTGGAGACCCAGTACTTC
CDR3: CASRRGLAGLETQYF

D: .
V: TRBV2
size: .
J: TRBJ2-2
DNA: TGTGCCAGCAGCGGGTCTAGCGTTTATGTCACCGGGGAGCTGTTTTTT
CDR3: CASSGSSVYVTGELFF

D: TRBD1
V: TRBV12-3/TRBV12-4
size: many
J: TRBJ2-3
DNA: TGTGCCACCCGACAGGGTGGGACCACAGATACGCAGTATTTT
CDR3: CATRQGGTTDTQYF

D: .
V: TRBV6-2/TRBV6-3
size: .
J: TRBJ1-1
DNA: TGTGCCAGCAGTTACCAGTTGCTGGGAGAGAACACTGAAGCTTTCTTT
CDR3: CASSYQLLGENTEAFF

D: .
V: TRBV7-2
size: many
J: TRBJ2-1
DNA: TGTGCCAGCAGAGGAGGGGGGGCCGCTGAGCAGTTCTTC
CDR3: CASRGGGAAEQFF

D: .
V: TRBV20-1
size: .
J: TRBJ2-1
DNA: TGCAGTGCCGTTAGCAATGAGCAGTTCTTC
CDR3: CSAVSNEQFF

D: .
V: TRBV7-8
size: .
J: TRBJ2-5
DNA: TGTGCCAGCTCCCGGGCCCAAGAGACCCAGTACTTC
CDR3: CASSRAQETQYF

D: TRBD2
V: TRBV5-1
size: many
J: TRBJ2-7
DNA: TGCGCCAGCAGCCCTAGCGGGGTAACCTACGAGCAGTACTTC
CDR3: CASSPSGVTYEQYF

D: TRBD2
V: TRBV6-1
size: few
J: TRBJ2-3
DNA: TGTGCCAGCAGTGGAGCGGGAGTCGGTCGAGATACGCAGTATTTT
CDR3: CASSGAGVGRDTQYF

D: TRBD2
V: TRBV3-1
size: few
J: TRBJ2-5
DNA: TGTGCCAGCAGCCTATCGAGCGGGGGTTGGCGGGAGACCCAGTACTTC
CDR3: CASSLSSGGWRETQYF

D: TRBD1
V: TRBV18
size: .
J: TRBJ1-3
DNA: TGTGCCAGCTCACCTTTCGACAGGGCAAACACCATATATTTT
CDR3: CASSPFDRANTIYF

D: .
V: TRBV20-1
size: .
J: TRBJ2-7
DNA: TGCAGTGCTAGGACGGCGACCTACGAGCAGTACTTC
CDR3: CSARTATYEQYF

D: .
V: TRBV12-3/TRBV12-4
size: .
J: TRBJ2-5
DNA: TGTGCCAGCAGCCCCGGAGTCGGGGTTTCGGTAGGGACCCAGTACTTC
CDR3: CASSPGVGVSVGTQYF

D: TRBD2
V: TRBV7-8
size: .
J: TRBJ2-1
DNA: TGTGCCAGCAGCCAGCGGACTAGCGGGAGTGGGTTTCGGAATGAGCAGTTCTTC
CDR3: CASSQRTSGSGFRNEQFF

D: .
V: TRBV4-3
size: few
J: TRBJ2-2
DNA: TGCGCCAGCAGCCAATCAGGACGGCGATTGACGAACACCGGGGAGCTGTTTTTT
CDR3: CASSQSGRRLTNTGELFF

D: TRBD2
V: TRBV7-9
size: few
J: TRBJ2-5
DNA: TGTGCCAGCAGCCGATTAGCGGGAGGGCCGTCAGAGACCCAGTACTTC
CDR3: CASSRLAGGPSETQYF

D: TRBD2
V: TRBV6-1
size: few
J: TRBJ2-3
DNA: TGTGCCAGCAAACCAAGGGCTAGCGGGGGGGCAATGGGGTATTTT
CDR3: CASKPRASGGAMGYF

D: .
V: TRBV7-8
size: .
J: TRBJ1-1
DNA: TGTGCCAGCAGCCGAGGGTCCCGGACTGAAGCTTTCTTT
CDR3: CASSRGSRTEAFF

D: .
V: TRBV20-1
size: many
J: TRBJ2-1
DNA: TGCAGTGCTTTTTCCGGGACTCGCAACAATGAGCAGTTCTTC
CDR3: CSAFSGTRNNEQFF

D: .
V: TRBV20-1
size: few
J: TRBJ2-7
DNA: TGCAGTGCTAGAGTCCCGGGACTGATATACGAGCAGTACTTC
CDR3: CSARVPGLIYEQYF

D: TRBD1
V: TRBV29-1
size: many
J: TRBJ2-7
DNA: TGCAGCGTCCGGCAGACAGGGGGGGAGCAGTACTTC
CDR3: CSVRQTGGEQYF

D: TRBD2
V: TRBV7-8
size: .
J: TRBJ2-3
DNA: TGTGCCAGCAGCTTTTTTCTAGCGGGAGGTGCAGATACGCAGTATTTT
CDR3: CASSFFLAGGADTQYF

D: .
V: TRBV18
size: .
J: TRBJ1-1
DNA: TGTGCCAGCTCACCAAGGGAAAGTAATTTGAACACTGAAGCTTTCTTT
CDR3: CASSPRESNLNTEAFF

D: .
V: TRBV7-9
size: .
J: TRBJ2-7
DNA: TGTGCCAGCAGCTTAGGTGGATCGGTCGGGTACTTC
CDR3: CASSLGGSVGYF

D: .
V: TRBV5-1
size: many
J: TRBJ2-5
DNA: TGCGCCAGCAGCTTGAAGTTTAAAGAGACCCAGTACTTC
CDR3: CASSLKFKETQYF

D: .
V: TRBV20-1
size: few
J: TRBJ2-3
DNA: TGCAGTGCTAGAGATATGGGTTACGGAAGGGATACGCAGTATTTT
CDR3: CSARDMGYGRDTQYF

D: .
V: TRBV4-3
size: few
J: TRBJ2-1
DNA: TGCGCCAGCAGCCAAGATCTACGGACTGAGCAGTTCTTC
CDR3: CASSQDLRTEQFF

D: TRBD1
V: TRBV11-2
size: once
J: TRBJ2-4
DNA: TGTGCCAGCAGGGCCGGGACAGGGGGCCGGGGGTCCGGCATTCAGTACTTC
CDR3: CASRAGTGGRGSGIQYF

D: TRBD2
V: TRBV20-1
size: few
J: TRBJ2-1
DNA: TGCAGTGCTTACCCTCGGGACTACCCTTACGGTGAGCAGTTCTTC
CDR3: CSAYPRDYPYGEQFF

D: TRBD2
V: TRBV6-1
size: many
J: TRBJ2-1
DNA: TGTGCCAGCAGACCCAGCGGGGGAACCGGTAATGAGCAGTTCTTC
CDR3: CASRPSGGTGNEQFF

D: .
V: TRBV6-2/TRBV6-3
size: few
J: TRBJ1-1
DNA: TGTGCCAGCAGGGATCCCGGGACGGCTGAAGCTTTCTTT
CDR3: CASRDPGTAEAFF

D: TRBD2
V: TRBV20-1
size: many
J: TRBJ2-3
DNA: TGCAGTGCTAGAGATCTCAGAGCGGCTAGCGGGGATCATACGCAGTATTTT
CDR3: CSARDLRAASGDHTQYF

D: .
V: TRBV10-3
size: .
J: TRBJ2-7
DNA: TGTGCCATCAGTGAGTGGGCGGACAGTTCCTACGAGCAGTACTTC
CDR3: CAISEWADSSYEQYF

D: .
V: TRBV4-2
size: .
J: TRBJ2-7
DNA: TGTGCCAGCAGCCAAGTCCCGATTGAGGGGCTCAACGAGCAGTACTTC
CDR3: CASSQVPIEGLNEQYF

D: .
V: TRBV20-1
size: .
J: TRBJ1-6
DNA: TGCAGTGCCTGGATCCCCTCTAATTCACCCCTCCACTTT
CDR3: CSAWIPSNSPLHF

D: .
V: TRBV3-1
size: many
J: TRBJ2-2
DNA: TGTGCCAGCAGCCAGCTGACTCTGAACACCGGGGAGCTGTTTTTT
CDR3: CASSQLTLNTGELFF

D: .
V: TRBV6-1
size: .
J: TRBJ2-3
DNA: TGTGCCAGCAGTCCTTTCCCCGGCCGACACCCTAGCACAGATACGCAGTATTTT
CDR3: CASSPFPGRHPSTDTQYF

D: TRBD2
V: TRBV20-1
size: few
J: TRBJ2-2
DNA: TGCAGTGCTGCGGGACTAGCGACGAACACCGGGGAGCTGTTTTTT
CDR3: CSAAGLATNTGELFF